The clone carrying this T cell receptor (beta chain) occurred many times. The authors prepared the TCRbeta library with unique molecular identifiers. TCRdb reprocessed the PCR reads via MiXCR and lists one record per CDR3 protein. This table has about 370,000 distinct CDR3 sequences, 20% appearing once. The record originates from a study of T-cell reconstitution after alpha-beta-depleted transplantation in children. Trimming stripped 5 bases from V and 5 bases from J, with 12 bases between. The CDR3 contains 12 residues. CDR1 is SQVTM and CDR2 is ANQGSEA in the germline V gene. The material sequenced was PBMCs from the stem cell graft donor, taken from the stem cell graft. This receptor was identified in a human donor who donated a stem cell graft to a child with acute myeloid leukemia. The chain is built from TRBV29-1 and TRBJ2-5, with D possibly TRBD1 on 6 matching bases. As DNA, the CDR3 is TGCAGCGTTAGGGGGAATTGGGAGACCCAGTACTTC. It is translated as CSVRGNWETQYF.